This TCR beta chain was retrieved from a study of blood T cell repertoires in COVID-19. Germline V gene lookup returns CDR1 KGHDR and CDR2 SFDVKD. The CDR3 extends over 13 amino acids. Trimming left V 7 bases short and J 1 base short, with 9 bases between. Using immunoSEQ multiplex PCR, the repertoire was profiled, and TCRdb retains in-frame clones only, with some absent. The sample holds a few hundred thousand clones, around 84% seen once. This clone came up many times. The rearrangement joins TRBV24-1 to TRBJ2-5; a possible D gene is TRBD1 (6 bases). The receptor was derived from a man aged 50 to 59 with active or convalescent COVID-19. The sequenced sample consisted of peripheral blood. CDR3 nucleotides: TGTGCCACCAGGGGGACACTCCAAGAGACCCAGTACTTC. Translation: CATRGTLQETQYF.